This T cell receptor (beta chain) was captured by sequencing in a study of post-analysis software for immune sequencing data. Study-wide results and caveats: Those samples that were prepared in the same batch co-clustered strongly by F measure. TRBV5-6, TRBV5-1 and TRBV20-1 were among several TRBV segments more frequent in patients than controls.

A note on this clonotype: Antigen unknown.

Included in the TCR beta cDNA libraries were unique molecular identifiers. TCRdb redid the calling of the PCR reads with MiXCR, one entry per CDR3 protein. The sample has hundreds of thousands of distinct CDR3 sequences, around 27% seen once; the top ten hold more than 0.55%. V dropped 6 bases and J dropped 2 bases, with 14 bases sitting between them. The CDR3 length is 13 residues. CDR1 is DFQATT, CDR2 SNEGSKA, per germline (reference sequence). The origin of this receptor is a girl aged 10 to 17 with multiple sclerosis. The V and J genes are TRBV20-1 and TRBJ2-7, with D perhaps given as TRBD1 or TRBD2 (6 bases each). The specimen sequenced was blood. As DNA, the CDR3 is TGCAGTGCGACCCCTAGGGGGGCCTACGAGCAGTACTTC. Translated: CSATPRGAYEQYF.